The present T cell receptor beta chain was sequenced within a study of blood T cell repertoires in COVID-19. Background on the study: T cells, B-cell-depleted T cells, or PBMCs supplied cDNA or gDNA.

V was trimmed by 10 bases and J by 2 bases, leaving 14 bases between them. Germline-derived CDR1 and CDR2 are MNHEY and SVGAGI. The CDR3 extends over 13 amino acids. Method: immunoSEQ multiplex PCR; TCRdb's copy keeps in-frame clones and lacks some. The sample shows 250,000 to 300,000 clones, approximately 88% of them seen only once. This clone was recorded once. The V gene is TRBV6-5, the J gene TRBJ1-1; possible D gene TRBD1, 6 bases. The sequenced sample consisted of peripheral blood. The TCR was taken from a woman in her 30s who had recovered from COVID-19. CDR3 sequence (DNA): TGTGCCACCAACCCCGGGACAAACACTGAAGCTTTCTTT. It translates to CATNPGTNTEAFF.